This passage covers 14 T cell receptor beta chains from one sample sequenced in a study of shared clonotypes between healthy human individuals. Generated by immunoSEQ multiplex PCR, the TCRdb table keeps only in-frame clones and is missing some. The sample shows over a million clones, approximately 76% of them seen only once. The specimen was memory CD4+ T cells sorted from blood. Documented subset: CD45RA-negative fraction. The source of these receptors is a man aged 18 to 30 in good health.

The CDR3 reads CASSNGQVAGELFF. As DNA, the CDR3 is TGTGCCAGCAGTAACGGACAGGTCGCGGGGGAGCTGTTTTTT. The chain is built from TRBV2 and TRBJ2-2, with 7 nucleotides matching TRBD1. V shed 5 bases, J shed 8 bases, and the junction held 8 bases outside the gene matches. In germline, CDR1 is SNHLY, CDR2 FYNNEI. This CDR3 comprises 14 residues.

V and J are TRBV12-2 and TRBJ1-3. TRBV12-2 is shown as a pseudogene. This CDR3 has 15 residues. DNA for the CDR3: TGTGCAAGTCTCGTTACCGTAGTCTCTGGAAACACCATATATTTT. This translates into CASLVTVVSGNTIYF.

The V and J genes are TRBV27 and TRBJ2-2; TRBD2 matches at 10 bases. This CDR3 has 16 amino acids. V dropped 8 bases and J dropped 8; count of bases not matched to a gene: 14. The V gene's germline CDR1 is MNHEY and CDR2 SMNVEV (reference sequence). CDR3 DNA: TGTGCCAGCGCAAAGGAGATAGCGGGGGGAATAGGGGAGCTGTTTTTT. This gives the protein CASAKEIAGGIGELFF.

The chain has TRBV28 and TRBJ1-4; tentatively, D is TRBD1 (5 bases). Germline values: CDR1 MDHEN, CDR2 SYDVKM. The V gene lost 5 bases and the J gene lost 5 bases, with 15 bases spanning the gap. The CDR3 consists of 15 residues. DNA for the CDR3: TGTGCCAGCAGTCCCTCGACAGAAACGAATGAAAAACTGTTTTTT. Its protein product is CASSPSTETNEKLFF.

This chain joins TRBV6-1 and TRBJ2-7, with 7 bases identical to TRBD1. Trimming removed 6 bases from V and 3 bases from J; junction bases left unmatched: 5. The germline V gene encodes CDR1 MNHNS and CDR2 SASEGT. There are 13 residues in the CDR3. CDR3 nucleotides: TGTGCCAGCAGCAATCGACAGGGCTACGAGCAGTACTTC. This codes for CASSNRQGYEQYF.

The V gene is TRBV7-9, the J gene TRBJ2-4; D ambiguous. The CDR3 runs to 14 residues. The ends were cut back, 5 bases at V and 0 bases at J, with 8 bases in the middle. The germline CDR1 and CDR2 sequences are SEHNR and FQNEAQ (reference sequence). Written as DNA, the CDR3 is TGTGCCAGCAGCCACGGCAAAGCCAAAAACATTCAGTACTTC. Amino acid sequence: CASSHGKAKNIQYF.

The CDR3 DNA sequence: TGTGCCAGCAGCTCCCGTGGAGGGGCAGATACGCAGTATTTT. Encoded protein: CASSSRGGADTQYF. V gene TRBV11-2 combines with J gene TRBJ2-3, with a weak D call TRBD2 (6 bases). The germline gives CDR1 SGHAT, CDR2 FQNNGV. With 4 bases removed from V and 4 bases from J, the gap between germline ends came to 12 bases. The CDR3 is 14 residues long.

V is TRBV7-8 and J is TRBJ1-6, with 10 bases fitting TRBD1. With 1 base clipped from V and 10 bases from J, the junction kept 4 bases outside the gene matches. CDR3 length equals 15 residues. Germline values: CDR1 SGHVS, CDR2 FQNEAQ. This CDR3 reads CASSLVGTGESPLHF. The CDR3 DNA is TGTGCCAGCAGCTTAGTTGGGACAGGGGAATCACCCCTCCACTTT.

The rearrangement links TRBV6-6 to TRBJ2-7; D may match TRBD1 or TRBD2 (5 bases each). The CDR3 contains 16 residues. Germline V lookup: CDR1 MNHNY, CDR2 SVGAGI (reference sequence). Trimming stripped 4 bases from V and 1 base from J, with 17 bases between. This CDR3 reads CASSSGGARTSYEQYF. In DNA, the CDR3 is TGTGCCAGCAGTTCTGGGGGAGCCCGTACATCCTACGAGCAGTACTTC.

This clone was counted a few times. The CDR3, as DNA: TGCGCCAGCAGCCAAGAACAGGGGCTCGGCTACACCTTC. Its translation is CASSQEQGLGYTF. The V and J genes are TRBV4-3 and TRBJ1-2; 7 positions agree with TRBD1. The germline V gene encodes CDR1 LGHNA and CDR2 YSLEER. This CDR3 comprises 13 residues. V dropped 0 bases and J dropped 8; count of bases not matched to a gene: 3.

The V call is TRBV28, the J call TRBJ1-4; 7 nucleotides line up with TRBD1. The CDR3 extends over 15 amino acids. From germline, CDR1 is MDHEN and CDR2 SYDVKM. V dropped 4 bases and J dropped 8; count of bases not matched to a gene: 10. CDR3 amino acids: CASSSRQGGVEKLFF. For the CDR3, the DNA is TGTGCCAGCAGTTCACGACAGGGAGGGGTCGAAAAACTGTTTTTT.

The rearrangement joins TRBV28 to TRBJ2-1; 12 bases line up with TRBD2. This CDR3 has 14 residues. V shed 6 bases and J 4 bases; nucleotides not matched to a gene: 1. Germline V CDR1 and CDR2: MDHEN, SYDVKM. The CDR3 loop reads CASSGTSGYNEQFF. As DNA, the CDR3 is TGTGCCAGCAGCGGGACTAGCGGGTACAATGAGCAGTTCTTC. Based on the CDR3 plus reference TRBV28 and TRBJ2-1, the full variable domain is DVKVTQSSRYLVKRTGEKVFLECVQDMDHENMFWYRQDPGLGLRLIYFSYDVKMKEKGDIPEGYSVSREKKERFSLILESASTNQTSMYLCASSGTSGYNEQFFGPGTRLTVL.

This rearrangement joins TRBV5-1 to TRBJ2-2; 9 bases line up with TRBD2. The CDR3 loop spans 16 amino acids. With V trimmed by 6 bases and J by 4 bases, 10 bases remained unmatched. CDR1 is SGHRS and CDR2 is YFSETQ in the germline V gene. Here the CDR3 reads CASMLGSSGVTGELFF. The CDR3 DNA reads TGCGCCAGCATGTTGGGGTCTAGCGGGGTCACCGGGGAGCTGTTTTTT. The full variable domain, in which reference TRBV5-1 and TRBJ2-2 provide the parts outside the CDR3, is KAGVTQTPRYLIKTRGQQVTLSCSPISGHRSVSWYQQTPGQGLQFLFEYFSETQRNKGNFPGRFSGRQFSNSRSEMNVSTLELGDSALYLCASMLGSSGVTGELFFGEGSRLTVL.

The chain joins TRBV30 to TRBJ2-2; TRBD1 matches 7 bases. The germline V gene has CDR1 GTSNPN and CDR2 SVGIG (reference sequence). This CDR3 is 14 amino acids long. With V trimmed by 8 bases and J by 5 bases, 11 bases remained unmatched. The CDR3 loop reads CAQTSTGWTGELFF. The CDR3 nucleotides read TGTGCCCAAACCTCGACAGGGTGGACCGGGGAGCTGTTTTTT.